A selection of T cell receptor beta chains follows, all from one sample in a study of blood T cells in healthy people across ages. MiXCR, run by TCRdb on the 5' RACE reads, gives a single entry per CDR3 protein. The sample has about 1,500,000 distinct CDR3 sequences; approximately 30% are singletons. Sequences were obtained from blood. Source of these receptors: a woman aged 25 to 39 in good health. Each CDR3 is given with its conserved first and last residue. Each record gives: V gene, J gene, CDR3 length, D gene, clone size, CDR3 DNA, CDR3 protein. The D gene is left open where the match is weak. Expanded clones get a size class; other rows say once, few or many, or leave the size out.

TRBV27	TRBJ2-1	24	.	.	.	CATATSGEHTDTQYFGGSYNEQFF
TRBV20-1	TRBJ2-1	15	.	many	TGCAGTGCCCTAGTTAGCGGAATAAATTACAATGAGCAGTTCTTC	CSALVSGINYNEQFF
TRBV7-8	TRBJ1-2	14	.	.	TGTGCCAGCAGCTTAGTGGTGGGGAACTATGGCTACACCTTC	CASSLVVGNYGYTF
TRBV24-1	TRBJ2-1	15	.	few	TGTGCCACCAGTGATCCCAGGGGCGCGACTGATGAGCAGTTCTTC	CATSDPRGATDEQFF
TRBV12-3/TRBV12-4	TRBJ2-5	14	TRBD1	few	TGTGCCAGCAGTTCAGAGGGGGCGCGGGAGACCCAGTACTTC	CASSSEGARETQYF
TRBV6-2/TRBV6-3	TRBJ2-1	11	.	few	TGTGCCAGCAGTTACTCTCGGGAGCAGTTCTTC	CASSYSREQFF
TRBV20-1	TRBJ1-1	15	.	.	TGCAGTGCGCCGGACCTCAACAGGGATAACACTGAAGCTTTCTTT	CSAPDLNRDNTEAFF
TRBV3-1	TRBJ2-1	16	TRBD2	few	TGTGCCAGCAGTCAACAGATCGTTAGCGGGGGGAATGAGCAGTTCTTC	CASSQQIVSGGNEQFF
TRBV12-3/TRBV12-4	TRBJ2-5	14	TRBD1	few	TGTGCCAGCAGTACTGGGACAGGGATTGGGGAGCAGTACTTC	CASSTGTGIGEQYF
TRBV6-1	TRBJ1-6	15	.	.	TGTGCCAGCGGAAGGCAGGCGATATCTAATTCACCCCTCCACTTT	CASGRQAISNSPLHF
TRBV20-1	TRBJ2-3	13	TRBD1	few	TGCAGTGCTAGGACAGGGGGTCCAGATACGCAGTATTTT	CSARTGGPDTQYF
TRBV24-1	TRBJ2-1	14	.	few	TGTGCCACCAGTTTGGGCAGGGGTAGAAATGAGCAGTTCTTC	CATSLGRGRNEQFF
TRBV7-9	TRBJ1-4	15	.	few	TGTGCCAGCAGCCCGGACCGAGGGTCTAATGAAAAACTGTTTTTT	CASSPDRGSNEKLFF
TRBV7-7	TRBJ1-6	18	TRBD1	.	TGTGCCAGCAGCGGGCTAGGGGGCCGAAGCTCCTATAATTCACCCCTCCACTTT	CASSGLGGRSSYNSPLHF
TRBV12-3/TRBV12-4	TRBJ1-5	13	.	.	TGTGCCAGCAGCAGGGGACTGCAAGAGACCCAGCATTTT	CASSRGLQETQHF
TRBV20-1	TRBJ2-5	15	.	.	TGCAGTGCTAGAGACGGGCGGAGTCATCAAGAGACCCAGTACTTC	CSARDGRSHQETQYF
TRBV6-2/TRBV6-3	TRBJ2-7	12	.	many	TGTGCCAGCAGTCACAACGGGTACGAGCAGTACTTC	CASSHNGYEQYF
TRBV20-1	TRBJ2-7	13	.	.	TGCAGTGCATGGACAGTTAACTCCTACGAGCAGTACTTC	CSAWTVNSYEQYF
TRBV7-9	TRBJ2-7	13	.	.	TGTGCCAGCGGTGGAGGGAGTAGTAGCGAGCAGTACTTC	CASGGGSSSEQYF
TRBV30	TRBJ2-7	13	.	.	TGTGCCTGGAGTGTATACGGGATTTACGAGCAGTACTTC	CAWSVYGIYEQYF
TRBV6-5	TRBJ1-1	14	TRBD1	few	TGTGCCAGCAGTTCTACAGGGGGGCACACTGAAGCTTTCTTT	CASSSTGGHTEAFF
TRBV4-1	TRBJ1-1	14	.	.	TGCGCCAGCAGCCAGAAAAGGGGAGGGACTGAAGCTTTCTTT	CASSQKRGGTEAFF
TRBV4-1	TRBJ2-7	17	.	.	TGCGCCAGCAGCCACTCCGAGGCCCGGGACATCAGGGACGAGCAGTACTTC	CASSHSEARDIRDEQYF
TRBV11-2	TRBJ2-5	17	.	.	TGTGCCAGCAGCTTAGTTGGGTCAGGGGAGGATGGGGAGACCCAGTACTTC	CASSLVGSGEDGETQYF
TRBV7-9	TRBJ1-1	15	.	.	TGTGCCAGCGCTCCACAGGTACAGGGTGCGTCTGAAGCTTTCTTT	CASAPQVQGASEAFF
TRBV7-2	TRBJ2-5	13	TRBD1	many	TGTGCCAGCAGCTTAGCACAGGGGGGGACCCAGTACTTC	CASSLAQGGTQYF
TRBV7-2	TRBJ1-4	16	TRBD1	few	TGTGCCAGCAGCGCGGGACAGGGGGAGCCTAATGAAAAACTGTTTTTT	CASSAGQGEPNEKLFF
TRBV18	TRBJ1-5	14	.	.	TGTGCCAGCTCACCCCAGACAGACAATCAGCCCCAGCATTTT	CASSPQTDNQPQHF
TRBV5-4	TRBJ1-4	12	.	few	TGTGCCAGCAGCTTGGGGAATGGTAAACTGTTTTTT	CASSLGNGKLFF
TRBV5-6	TRBJ2-7	15	TRBD1	once	TGTGCCAGCAGCTTTTCGGACAGGGAAAGGAACGAGCAGTACTTC	CASSFSDRERNEQYF
TRBV20-1	TRBJ2-7	15	TRBD2	.	TGCAGTGCTAGACTCCTAGCGGGAGGTCTACGTGGGCAGTACTTC	CSARLLAGGLRGQYF
TRBV11-2	TRBJ2-1	16	.	.	TGTGCCAGCAGCTTAGATAAAAGGGATCGGGCCTACGAGCAGTTCTTC	CASSLDKRDRAYEQFF
TRBV5-5	TRBJ2-7	11	.	.	TGTGCCAGCACTAATCTACGGGAGCAGTACTTC	CASTNLREQYF
TRBV5-6	TRBJ2-1	12	.	few	TGTGCCAGCAGCTTGGACGATCGTGAACAGTTCTTC	CASSLDDREQFF
TRBV7-3	TRBJ2-1	15	.	.	TGTGCCAGCAGCATCGTCGAGAGCTCCTACAATGAGCAGTTCTTC	CASSIVESSYNEQFF
TRBV7-3	TRBJ2-5	17	TRBD2	.	TGTGCCAGCAGCTTAAATCCTAGCGGGGGACAGTACAATGAGCAGTACTTC	CASSLNPSGGQYNEQYF
TRBV3-1	TRBJ2-7	14	.	.	TGTGCCAGCAGCCAAGGAAGGGCAGGGCGCGAGCAGTACTTC	CASSQGRAGREQYF
TRBV27	TRBJ2-1	11	.	few	TGTGCCAGCAGGGGACCCAATGAGCAGTTCTTC	CASRGPNEQFF
TRBV5-1	TRBJ2-5	16	TRBD1	many	TGCGCCAGCAGCTTATCCGGGACAGGGGTGGCTGAGACCCAGTACTTC	CASSLSGTGVAETQYF
TRBV9	TRBJ2-3	18	TRBD2	.	TGTGCCAGCCCAAGTAGGCGGGAGGCACGAACTGGCACAGATACGCAGTATTTT	CASPSRREARTGTDTQYF
TRBV7-9	TRBJ1-1	15	TRBD1	.	TGTGCCAGCAGCATATACCGGGACAGGGAAACTGAAGCTTTCTTT	CASSIYRDRETEAFF
TRBV2	TRBJ2-7	14	TRBD2	.	TGTGCCAGCCAGGCGGGGACTAGGTCCCACGAGCAGTACTTC	CASQAGTRSHEQYF
TRBV3-1	TRBJ2-5	16	.	.	TGTGCCAGCAGCCAAGATGGTAACCGAGACATGGAGACCCAGTACTTC	CASSQDGNRDMETQYF